The next 15 T cell receptor beta chains were all read from a single sample in a study of T cell repertoires in cytomegalovirus infection. These receptors' antigens are unknown. One entry per CDR3 protein results from TCRdb running MiXCR on the reads. The profile shows about 500,000 distinct CDR3 sequences, roughly 34% of them singletons. The source was cultured PBMCs, collected from culture after CMV antigen stimulation. The receptor source for this set is a human donor in good health (CMV status not recorded). Some clones in this sample may be carry-over from other donors' samples.

The V gene is TRBV6-2 or TRBV6-3, the J gene TRBJ2-1; TRBD2 matches 13 bases. Germline CDR1 is MNHEY and CDR2 is SVGEGT. With 2 bases clipped from V and 6 bases from J, the junction kept 4 bases outside the gene matches. The CDR3 length is 16 residues. The CDR3 nucleotides read TGTGCCAGCAGTTACCCGGGACTAGCGGGATCCAATGAGCAGTTCTTC. Its protein is CASSYPGLAGSNEQFF.

V and J are TRBV28 and TRBJ1-4; D unresolved. Trimming pared 2 bases from V and 8 bases from J, leaving 12 bases between. This CDR3 has 14 amino acids. Looked up from germline, CDR1 is MDHEN and CDR2 is SYDVKM. CDR3 loop: CASSLGGLEEKLFF. The DNA for the CDR3 is TGTGCCAGCAGTTTAGGAGGTTTGGAAGAAAAACTGTTTTTT.

J is TRBJ2-1 and V is TRBV11-3; 7 bases are shared with TRBD1. The CDR3 is 17 amino acids. Germline V CDR1 and CDR2: SGHNT, YENEEA. V dropped 5 bases and J dropped 0; count of bases not matched to a gene: 10. This chain's CDR3 is CASSRSVTGTSYNEQFF. CDR3 nucleotides: TGTGCCAGCAGCCGAAGTGTGACAGGGACCTCCTACAATGAGCAGTTCTTC. The full variable domain, rest sourced from reference TRBV11-3 and TRBJ2-1, is EAGVVQSPRYKIIEKKQPVAFWCNPISGHNTLYWYLQNLGQGPELLIRYENEEAVDDSQLPKDRFSAERLKGVDSTLKIQPAELGDSAVYLCASSRSVTGTSYNEQFFGPGTRLTVL.

The chain couples TRBV11-2 to TRBJ2-1; 11 nucleotides match TRBD2. CDR3 length equals 15 residues. J was trimmed by 5 bases and V by 5 bases; bases with no gene match: 5. Germline V gene data show CDR1 as SGHAT and CDR2 as FQNNGV. DNA for the CDR3: TGTGCCAGCAGCGCTGGGACTAGCGGAAACAATGAGCAGTTCTTC. This gives the protein CASSAGTSGNNEQFF.

V usage is TRBV14 and J usage is TRBJ2-5, with 9 bases identical to TRBD2. The CDR3 is 16 residues long. J lost 1 base, V lost 1 base, and 4 bases had no gene match. Germline V lookup: CDR1 SGHDN, CDR2 FVKESK. The CDR3 DNA sequence: TGTGCCAGCAGCCAAGTATCTAGCGGGGTCCAAGAGACCCAGTACTTC. Translation: CASSQVSSGVQETQYF.

This clonotype has more than one count but fewer than ten. The chain has TRBV7-2 and TRBJ2-1; 12 bases are shared with TRBD2. There are 14 residues in the CDR3. In germline, CDR1 is SGHTA, CDR2 FQGNSA. V shed 6 bases and J 8 bases; nucleotides not matched to a gene: 5. CDR3 nucleotides: TGTGCCAGCAGGACTAGCGGGAGTACATATGAGCAGTTCTTC. Its translation: CASRTSGSTYEQFF. Full variable domain (remainder filled in from reference TRBV7-2 and TRBJ2-1): GAGVSQSPSNKVTEKGKDVELRCDPISGHTALYWYRQSLGQGLEFLIYFQGNSAPDKSGLPSDRFSAERTGGSVSTLTIQRTQQEDSAVYLCASRTSGSTYEQFFGPGTRLTVL.

This clonotype has a handful of counts. The chain has TRBV12-3 or TRBV12-4 and TRBJ1-6, with D maybe TRBD1 (6 bases). CDR3 size: 14 residues. V lost 6 bases and J 10 bases, leaving 16 bases between the germline ends. The CDR3 DNA is TGTGCCAGCAGGGCTCAGGGGAGCCAGTCACCCCTCCACTTT. It yields the protein CASRAQGSQSPLHF.

The gene calls are TRBV7-9 and TRBJ2-7, with a weak D call TRBD1 (5 bases). V lost 2 bases to trimming and J lost 2 bases, with 22 bases between them. The CDR3 is 18 residues long. Germline V lookup: CDR1 SEHNR, CDR2 FQNEAQ (reference sequence). CDR3 nucleotides: TGTGCCAGCAGCTTATTTGGCCCCAACGACAGCCCGACCTACGAGCAGTACTTC. Translation gives CASSLFGPNDSPTYEQYF.

The chain uses TRBV11-2 and TRBJ1-2; 10 bases agree with TRBD1. Germline V gene data show CDR1 as SGHAT and CDR2 as FQNNGV. This CDR3 is built from 14 residues. V lost 3 bases, J lost 8 bases, and 6 bases stayed unmatched. The CDR3 reads CASSFDRGPWGYTF. The CDR3 coding sequence is TGTGCCAGCAGCTTCGACAGGGGGCCGTGGGGCTACACCTTC.

The chain has TRBV19 and TRBJ2-6, with 7 bases lining up with TRBD1. This CDR3 region has 19 residues. The V gene end was trimmed by 0 bases and the J gene end by 0 bases; junction bases not matched to a gene: 8. Germline V gives CDR1 LNHDA, CDR2 SQIVND (reference sequence). CDR3 coding DNA: TGTGCCAGTAGTATAGACCATGACAGGGCCATCTCTGGGGCCAACGTCCTGACTTTC. Amino acid sequence: CASSIDHDRAISGANVLTF.

V and J are TRBV12-3 or TRBV12-4 and TRBJ1-5; D remains ambiguous. The CDR3 is made up of 15 amino acids. Trimming pared 3 bases from V and 1 base from J, leaving 10 bases between. CDR3 nucleotides: TGTGCCAGCAGTTTGGGGATCTTGAGCAATCAGCCCCAGCATTTT. It is translated as CASSLGILSNQPQHF.

A few counts support this clonotype. The chain is built from TRBV28 and TRBJ2-1, with 13 bases identical to TRBD2. There are 15 residues in the CDR3. Looked up from germline, CDR1 is MDHEN and CDR2 is SYDVKM. The V and J ends lost 11 bases and 7 bases, in that order; junction bases with no gene match: 11. CDR3 in DNA: TGTGCCGGCCGCCGGACTAGCGGGAGTCGGAATGAGCAGTTCTTC. This gives the protein CAGRRTSGSRNEQFF.

The table lists this clonotype with a few counts. This rearrangement joins TRBV12-3 or TRBV12-4 to TRBJ2-3; 9 nucleotides match TRBD2. V lost 4 bases and J lost 0; bases outside the gene matches: 11. The CDR3 length is 18 residues. CDR3: CASSSPSGTSLSTDTQYF. In DNA form, the CDR3 reads TGTGCCAGCAGTTCTCCTTCTGGGACTAGCTTAAGCACAGATACGCAGTATTTT.

This clonotype came up many times. CDR3 DNA sequence: TGTGCCAGCAGCTTGAGTGGCGTTTACAATGAGCAGTTCTTC. Its protein is CASSLSGVYNEQFF. The chain employs TRBV7-2 and TRBJ2-1, with D unresolved. From germline, CDR1 is SGHTA and CDR2 FQGNSA. The CDR3 spans 14 residues. V shed 3 bases and J shed 4 bases, with 10 bases lying between them.

The chain employs TRBV4-1 and TRBJ2-1; TRBD1 matches at 9 bases. Germline trimming cut 3 bases from V and 2 bases from J; bases unmatched to any gene: 2. The CDR3 runs 15 residues. Germline CDR1 is MGHRA and CDR2 is YSYEKL. In DNA, the CDR3 is TGCGCCAGCAGCCATAGGACAGGGGCCTACAATGAGCAGTTCTTC. It specifies CASSHRTGAYNEQFF.